Each of the 25 T cell receptor beta chains below was sequenced from the same sample in a study of blood T cell repertoires in COVID-19 (dated by TCRdb to about 2020). The library was prepared using the immunoSEQ multiplex PCR assay. TCRdb took this table from immuneACCESS and kept in-frame rearrangements with V and J called. Such tables lack part of the clones; where checked against another copy, unresolved V genes explain under half of the gap, and the rest is unexplained. This sample is represented by 60,000 to 70,000 clones; approximately 80% of them were singletons. The top ten hold around 5.8% of the sample. What was sequenced was peripheral blood. The receptors stem from a woman in her seventies with acute or convalescent COVID-19.

The CDR3 sequence: CASSTWTGPIPTEAFF. The CDR3 DNA reads TGTGCCAGCAGTACATGGACAGGTCCGATACCCACTGAAGCTTTCTTT. The V and J genes are TRBV2 and TRBJ1-1; TRBD1 aligns across 7 bases. After removal of 5 bases from V and 4 bases from J, the junction contained 13 bases not matched to a gene. Germline V lookup: CDR1 SNHLY, CDR2 FYNNEI. This CDR3 is 16 amino acids long. Looking up the rest from reference TRBV2 and TRBJ1-1 gives the full variable domain: EPEVTQTPSHQVTQMGQEVILRCVPISNHLYFYWYRQILGQKVEFLVSFYNNEISEKSEIFDDQFSVERPDGSNFTLKIRSTKLEDSAMYFCASSTWTGPIPTEAFFGQGTRLTVV.

This clone was detected once. This chain links TRBV6-2 or TRBV6-3 with TRBJ1-6; D gene ambiguous. The CDR3 is 13 residues long. V lost 6 bases to trimming and J lost 2 bases, with 5 bases between them. From germline, CDR1 is MNHEY and CDR2 SVGEGT. The CDR3 nucleotides read TGTGCCAGCAGCTCCACCTATAATTCACCCCTCCACTTT. The encoded protein is CASSSTYNSPLHF.

The chain uses TRBV19 and TRBJ1-2; no reliable D call. The germline gives CDR1 LNHDA, CDR2 SQIVND (reference sequence). Trimming took off 2 bases at V and 5 bases at J, with 6 bases between the two ends. The CDR3 runs to 12 residues. CDR3 residues: CASSIPGYGYTF. The CDR3 region has the DNA TGTGCCAGTAGTATACCGGGGTATGGCTACACCTTC.

The chain couples TRBV7-6 to TRBJ2-1, with 7 positions matching TRBD2. This CDR3 is built from 13 residues. Looked up from germline, CDR1 is SGHVS and CDR2 is FNYEAQ. The V and J ends lost 5 bases and 9 bases, in that order; junction bases with no gene match: 7. The CDR3: CASSLGTGGEQFF. In DNA form, the CDR3 reads TGTGCCAGCAGCCTAGGCACGGGAGGTGAGCAGTTCTTC.

There are a few counts of this clone. This rearrangement joins TRBV25-1 to TRBJ1-2; D call uncertain. Germline V gene data show CDR1 as MGHDK and CDR2 as SYGVNS. Trimming pared 7 bases from V and 0 bases from J, leaving 6 bases between. The CDR3 covers 12 residues. As DNA, the CDR3 is TGTGCCAGCAAGCGAGCTAACTATGGCTACACCTTC. Protein sequence: CASKRANYGYTF.

V gene TRBV5-1 combines with J gene TRBJ2-3; no definite D call. This CDR3 region has 12 residues. Germline CDR1 SGHRS, CDR2 YFSETQ. The V and J ends lost 4 bases and 6 bases respectively, with 9 bases between them. The CDR3 loop reads CASSHQQDTQYF. DNA of the CDR3: TGCGCCAGCAGCCACCAACAGGATACGCAGTATTTT.

The CDR3, as DNA: TGTGCCAGCAGTGGTAGCGTAGAGACCCAGTACTTC. It encodes CASSGSVETQYF. The V call is TRBV6-2 or TRBV6-3, the J call TRBJ2-5, with D perhaps TRBD2 (5 bases). The CDR3 sequence is 12 residues long. CDR1 and CDR2 (germline): MNHEY, SVGEGT. The ends were cut back, 5 bases at V and 4 bases at J, with 8 bases in the middle.

The chain recombines TRBV30 with TRBJ2-7, with 7 bases identical to TRBD1. Germline CDR1 is GTSNPN and CDR2 is SVGIG (reference sequence). This CDR3 spans 13 amino acids. With V trimmed by 4 bases and J by 3 bases, 6 bases remained unmatched. Here the CDR3 DNA reads TGTGCCTGGAACAGGGGAAGTGGCTACGAGCAGTACTTC. Translated, it gives CAWNRGSGYEQYF.

The V call is TRBV3-1 (or the pseudogene TRBV3-2), the J call TRBJ2-2; TRBD2 aligns across 7 bases. The V and J ends lost 4 bases and 4 bases, in that order; junction bases with no gene match: 3. The CDR3 is 14 amino acids. Germline V gives CDR1 LGHDT, CDR2 YNNKEL (reference sequence). In nucleotides, the CDR3 is TGTGCCAGCAGCCTTGGGGGGGGCACCGGGGAGCTGTTTTTT. Protein sequence: CASSLGGGTGELFF.

Remarks on this clone: This specimen includes other DNA sequences encoding the same CDR3. The V call is TRBV12-3 or TRBV12-4, the J call TRBJ2-7, with 7 nucleotides matching TRBD1. The V and J ends lost 2 bases and 3 bases, in that order; junction bases with no gene match: 1. This CDR3 has 13 amino acids. The CDR3 nucleotides read TGTGCCAGCAGTTTAAACAGGGGCTACGAGCAGTACTTC. Its translation: CASSLNRGYEQYF.

The table lists this clone with a count of one. The V gene is TRBV4-1, the J gene TRBJ2-3; a possible D gene is TRBD2 (5 bases). Per the germline V gene, CDR1 is MGHRA and CDR2 is YSYEKL. This CDR3 spans 18 amino acids. The V end lost 0 bases, the J end lost 0 bases, and 16 bases lay between the germline ends. The CDR3 sequence: CASSQERGRAPSTDTQYF. In nucleotides, the CDR3 is TGCGCCAGCAGCCAAGAACGCGGGCGCGCCCCTAGCACAGATACGCAGTATTTT.

CDR3 nucleotides: TGTGCCAGCAGTAGACAGGGGGGAGGGGAGACCCAGTACTTC. It yields the protein CASSRQGGGETQYF. The chain links TRBV7-2 to TRBJ2-5, with 9 bases identical to TRBD1. Trimming took 6 bases from V and 5 from J; bases not matched to a gene: 7. The CDR3 extends over 14 amino acids. Per the germline V gene, CDR1 is SGHTA and CDR2 is FQGNSA.

This chain connects TRBV6-5 to TRBJ1-4, with TRBD1 as a possible D gene (6 bases). This CDR3 region has 13 residues. Germline V CDR1 and CDR2: MNHEY, SVGAGI. Trimming cost V 10 bases and J 8 bases, with 17 bases left between them. The CDR3 sequence is CATNSGGGEKLFF. Written as DNA, the CDR3 is TGTGCCACCAATAGTGGGGGCGGCGAAAAACTGTTTTTT.

V and J are TRBV25-1 and TRBJ2-3, with 8 bases identical to TRBD1. Germline CDR1 is MGHDK and CDR2 is SYGVNS. Unmatched junction bases numbered 2, after V lost 2 bases and J lost 4 bases. This CDR3 has 14 amino acids. The CDR3 DNA reads TGTGCCAGCAGTGAAACGACAGGGGCAGATACGCAGTATTTT. It is translated as CASSETTGADTQYF.

The V gene is TRBV28, the J gene TRBJ2-3; perhaps TRBD2 as D (5 bases). V dropped 3 bases and J dropped 4 bases, with 11 bases sitting between them. The germline gives CDR1 MDHEN, CDR2 SYDVKM. CDR3 length: 14 amino acids. The CDR3 sequence: CASSFSAGADTQYF. The CDR3 bases are TGTGCCAGCAGTTTTTCGGCCGGGGCAGATACGCAGTATTTT. Together with reference TRBV28 and TRBJ2-3, the CDR3 gives the full variable domain: DVKVTQSSRYLVKRTGEKVFLECVQDMDHENMFWYRQDPGLGLRLIYFSYDVKMKEKGDIPEGYSVSREKKERFSLILESASTNQTSMYLCASSFSAGADTQYFGPGTRLTVL.

This clone was counted between two and nine times. This chain links TRBV7-8 with TRBJ2-3; the D is unclear. Per germline, CDR1 SGHVS and CDR2 FQNEAQ. This CDR3 contains 14 residues. V was shortened by 2 bases and J by 1 base, with 7 bases between the two germline ends. CDR3 bases: TGTGCCAGCAGCTTACGTCTCCGCACAGATACGCAGTATTTT. Translating gives CASSLRLRTDTQYF.

This chain connects TRBV14 to TRBJ1-1; no reliable D call. The germline CDR1 and CDR2 sequences are SGHDN and FVKESK. CDR3 length: 15 residues. Trimming took off 3 bases at V and 1 base at J, with 12 bases between the two ends. Written as DNA, the CDR3 is TGTGCCAGCAGCCACTTCGACAACCCGAACACTGAAGCTTTCTTT. Protein: CASSHFDNPNTEAFF.

The CDR3 is CASSGRGREKLFF. The CDR3 DNA follows: TGTGCCAGCAGCGGCAGGGGGCGTGAAAAACTGTTTTTT. The rearrangement joins TRBV2 to TRBJ1-4; 8 nucleotides align to TRBD1. Germline trimming cut 6 bases from V and 7 bases from J; bases unmatched to any gene: 4. The CDR3 is 13 residues long. CDR1 and CDR2 from the germline V gene are SNHLY and FYNNEI.

The chain uses TRBV7-2 and TRBJ2-5; TRBD2 matches at 13 bases. V shed 4 bases, J shed 12 bases, and the junction held 8 bases outside the gene matches. There are 14 residues in the CDR3. Looked up from germline, CDR1 is SGHTA and CDR2 is FQGNSA. Written as DNA, the CDR3 is TGTGCCAGCAGCTCCGGACTAGCGGGAGCCCAAGAGTACTTC. Its protein is CASSSGLAGAQEYF.

The chain employs TRBV7-2 and TRBJ2-3; D is possibly TRBD2 (6 bases). The V gene's germline CDR1 is SGHTA and CDR2 FQGNSA. This CDR3 has 15 residues. V was trimmed by 5 bases and J by 3 bases, leaving 15 bases between them. The CDR3, as DNA: TGTGCCAGCAGCGTGTCCGCCCGGGGGACAGATACGCAGTATTTT. Its translation is CASSVSARGTDTQYF. The full variable domain, with the rest looked up from reference TRBV7-2 and TRBJ2-3, is GAGVSQSPSNKVTEKGKDVELRCDPISGHTALYWYRQSLGQGLEFLIYFQGNSAPDKSGLPSDRFSAERTGGSVSTLTIQRTQQEDSAVYLCASSVSARGTDTQYFGPGTRLTVL.

CDR3 amino acids: CASSLDRSYGYTF. Written as DNA, the CDR3 is TGTGCCAGCAGCCTGGACAGGAGCTATGGCTACACCTTC. The chain carries TRBV5-4 and TRBJ1-2, with 7 bases lining up with TRBD1. V lost 4 bases, J lost 4 bases, and 4 bases stayed unmatched. The CDR3 sequence is 13 residues long. From germline, CDR1 is SGHNT and CDR2 YYREEE (reference sequence).

This clone was counted only a few times. The genes are TRBV19 and TRBJ2-3; D is unresolved. The CDR3 has 13 residues. V lost 0 bases, J lost 2 bases, and 3 bases lay in between. Looked up from germline, CDR1 is LNHDA and CDR2 is SQIVND (reference sequence). This chain's CDR3 is CASSIDLTDTQYF. CDR3 DNA sequence: TGTGCCAGTAGTATAGACCTCACAGATACGCAGTATTTT.

The chain couples TRBV5-1 to TRBJ1-2, with unresolved D. The germline CDR1 and CDR2 sequences are SGHRS and YFSETQ. This CDR3 has 13 residues. The ends were cut back, 0 bases at V and 6 bases at J, with 9 bases in the middle. CDR3 nucleotides: TGCGCCAGCAGCTTGGACGAGTCAAATGGCTACACCTTC. This gives the protein CASSLDESNGYTF. The full variable domain, rest sourced from reference TRBV5-1 and TRBJ1-2, is KAGVTQTPRYLIKTRGQQVTLSCSPISGHRSVSWYQQTPGQGLQFLFEYFSETQRNKGNFPGRFSGRQFSNSRSEMNVSTLELGDSALYLCASSLDESNGYTFGSGTRLTVV.

The genes are TRBV27 and TRBJ2-7, with TRBD2 matching 10 bases. The V and J ends lost 3 bases and 5 bases, in that order; junction bases with no gene match: 7. This CDR3 has 15 residues. The germline V gene encodes CDR1 MNHEY and CDR2 SMNVEV (reference sequence). CDR3 coding DNA: TGTGCCAGCAGTTTTTTGCTAGCGGGGGCTCACGAGCAGTACTTC. Its translation is CASSFLLAGAHEQYF.

The chain combines TRBV27 with TRBJ2-3, with TRBD1 matching over 12 bases. The CDR3 is 19 residues long. Looked up from germline, CDR1 is MNHEY and CDR2 is SMNVEV (reference sequence). V shed 5 bases, J shed 1 base, and the junction held 13 bases outside the gene matches. CDR3 residues: CASSGPGTGGAFGTDTQYF. CDR3 coding DNA: TGTGCCAGCAGTGGGCCCGGGACAGGGGGCGCGTTTGGCACAGATACGCAGTATTTT.